This is a list of T cell receptor beta chains from one sample in a study of T cell responses to AZD1222 COVID-19 vaccine. TCRdb's copy holds only in-frame clones and misses some; the assay was immunoSEQ multiplex PCR. The table shows 110,000 to 150,000 clones, with under 95% occurring only once. Sample: peripheral blood, taken on day 0 of AZD1222 vaccination. The source is an adult in good health. The CDR3 runs from the conserved cysteine through the conserved F or W. Fields, in order: clone size, V gene, J gene, CDR3 protein. Clone size is shown for a subset of rows, as once, few, many or a class of expanded clone.

-	TRBV5-4	TRBJ2-7	CASSWGTEQYF
-	TRBV3-1/TRBV3-2	TRBJ2-3	CASSQAPSSRGGRSDTQYF
-	TRBV10-3	TRBJ2-3	CAISDQRSTDTQYF
-	TRBV6-5	TRBJ1-2	CASSKGSYGDYGYTF
-	TRBV30	TRBJ1-5	CAWSWDSERPQHF
-	TRBV6-5	TRBJ1-6	CASSTNSNSPLHF
-	TRBV6-5	TRBJ1-2	CASSRQGIRYGYTF
-	TRBV6-5	TRBJ1-5	CASSAFGRPNQPQHF
-	TRBV12-5	TRBJ1-6	CASGSLKSPLHF
-	TRBV7-9	TRBJ2-2	CASSLAGAPGELFF
-	TRBV7-2	TRBJ2-5	CASSLTRGQETQYF
-	TRBV11-2	TRBJ2-2	CASSSTSASGELFF
-	TRBV28	TRBJ1-3	CASSLRGLRNTIYF
once	TRBV11-3	TRBJ1-6	CASRVQSSYNSPLHF
-	TRBV24-1	TRBJ2-7	CATSDSHSHEQYF
-	TRBV3-1/TRBV3-2	TRBJ2-1	CASSQDPSGSSRHEQFF
-	TRBV5-1	TRBJ1-2	CASSPDGFRGYTF
few	TRBV5-1	TRBJ2-3	CASSSTGDHTDTQYF
few	TRBV11-3	TRBJ2-3	CASSPDRGDTQYF
-	TRBV7-2	TRBJ1-6	CASRNRVTDSSPLHF
-	TRBV5-6	TRBJ1-6	CASSLEGLGSPLHF
once	TRBV6-5	TRBJ2-7	CASSNRDRSSQQYF
once	TRBV5-1	TRBJ1-4	CASRAGTTNEKLFF
-	TRBV6-5	TRBJ2-2	CASGGVNTGELFF
few	TRBV10-3	TRBJ1-3	CAISRDRVLNGNTIYF
-	TRBV6-5	TRBJ1-2	CASILSRGFGYTF
-	TRBV7-2	TRBJ2-5	CASSLGLQETQYF
-	TRBV28	TRBJ2-6	CASQTRPRDRVPTGSGANVLTF
-	TRBV19	TRBJ2-7	CASSPRTGRKDEQYF
-	TRBV20-1	TRBJ2-3	CSASRSGDTQYF
-	TRBV20-1	TRBJ1-5	CSASGTGNQPQHF
-	TRBV9	TRBJ2-2	CASKEHETGELFF
-	TRBV11-3	TRBJ2-2	CASSPGEAAGIGELFF
-	TRBV7-2	TRBJ1-5	CASSFFRGGIQPQHF
-	TRBV15	TRBJ2-7	CATSRPRGQGGEQYF
-	TRBV4-3	TRBJ2-2	CASSLRTSGGPRYTGELFF
-	TRBV5-1	TRBJ2-1	CASSPPNTPHEQFF
-	TRBV6-2/TRBV6-3	TRBJ2-3	CASSLRANTDTQYF
-	TRBV20-1	TRBJ2-3	CSAIDWRTDTQYF
-	TRBV28	TRBJ1-1	CASSGGSGTEAFF